Presented here are 15 T cell receptor beta chains from one specimen sequenced in a study of neurological immune-mediated disorders (dated by TCRdb to about 2019). Read against the paper, the sample's time point label means: longitudinal time-point 2. The library was produced with 5' RACE. The sample was run on an Illumina HiSeq 2500. The raw public data were reprocessed by TCRdb itself: fastp quality trimming at Q25, MiXCR clonotype calling, in-frame beta chains only. Rows with one shared CDR3 protein collapse into an entry with the most common genes and DNA. Present in this sample are around 50,000 distinct CDR3 sequences, around 13% of which were seen just once. The top ten hold 4.5% of the sample. What was sequenced was PBMCs. These receptors all come from a male donor with HTLV-1-associated myelopathy (HAM/TSP).

Ten or more counts support this clonotype. V gene TRBV20-1 combines with J gene TRBJ2-1; D gene uncertain. The V end lost 6 bases, the J end lost 9 bases, and 12 bases lay between the germline ends. The CDR3 sequence is 11 residues long. Germline V CDR1 and CDR2: DFQATT, SNEGSKA (reference sequence). CDR3 nucleotide sequence: TGCAGTGCAGCAACCGATAGTGAGCAGTTCTTC. The encoded protein is CSAATDSEQFF.

This clonotype occurred many times. V gene TRBV7-2 combines with J gene TRBJ2-5, with D unresolved. V lost 6 bases and J lost 4, with 12 bases in between. The CDR3 totals 13 residues. In germline, CDR1 is SGHTA, CDR2 FQGNSA. CDR3 protein: CASSRWLGETQYF. In DNA, the CDR3 is TGTGCCAGCAGTCGATGGTTGGGAGAGACCCAGTACTTC.

This clonotype was recorded at least ten times. This chain uses TRBV3-1 with TRBJ2-2; no clear D gene. The CDR3 has 14 amino acids. Deletions cut 1 base from V and 4 bases from J, with 7 bases between. Germline-derived CDR1 and CDR2 are LGHDT and YNNKEL (reference sequence). The CDR3 DNA reads as TGTGCCAGCAGCCAAGTTGGGGTCACCGGGGAGCTGTTTTTT. Residues: CASSQVGVTGELFF.

This clonotype turned up a few times. The chain carries TRBV25-1 and TRBJ2-7; D not resolved. Germline V gives CDR1 MGHDK, CDR2 SYGVNS. The CDR3 has 13 residues. Trimming left V 7 bases short and J 0 bases short, with 10 bases between. The CDR3 region is CASNGRSSYEQYF. The CDR3 coding sequence is TGTGCCAGCAACGGGCGGAGCTCCTACGAGCAGTACTTC.

This clonotype was counted ten times or more. The chain joins TRBV5-1 to TRBJ1-2, with D perhaps TRBD1 (6 bases). Germline V gene sequence: CDR1 SGHRS, CDR2 YFSETQ. The V end lost 5 bases, the J end lost 10 bases, and 18 bases lay between the germline ends. This CDR3 is 13 amino acids long. In nucleotides, the CDR3 is TGCGCCAGCAGGGCCCTTGAAGGGGGTGCCTACACCTTC. Translated, it gives CASRALEGGAYTF.

The table lists this clonotype with many counts. V is TRBV20-1 and J is TRBJ1-1; D is ambiguous. CDR3 length equals 11 residues. Germline V gene sequence: CDR1 DFQATT, CDR2 SNEGSKA (reference sequence). Trimming left V 2 bases short and J 0 bases short, with 1 base between. The CDR3 region has the DNA TGCAGTGCTAGAATGAACACTGAAGCTTTCTTT. This codes for CSARMNTEAFF.

This clonotype has at least ten counts. The genes are TRBV7-2 and TRBJ1-5; D is possibly TRBD1 (5 bases). V lost 4 bases and J lost 7, with 14 bases in between. Germline lookup yields CDR1 SGHTA and CDR2 FQGNSA. The CDR3 is 14 amino acids. CDR3 sequence reads: CASSWGNAGQPQHF. CDR3 sequence (DNA): TGTGCCAGCAGCTGGGGGAACGCGGGACAGCCCCAGCATTTT.

The gene calls are TRBV20-1 and TRBJ1-4; tentative D call: TRBD1 (5 bases). The ends were cut back, 1 base at V and 4 bases at J, with 19 bases in the middle. CDR3 length: 17 residues. The germline CDR1 and CDR2 sequences are DFQATT and SNEGSKA (reference sequence). The CDR3 region is CSARGGPGLGFNEKLFF. The DNA of the CDR3 is TGCAGTGCTAGAGGGGGTCCGGGGCTGGGGTTTAATGAAAAACTGTTTTTT.

This clonotype was found many times. The V call is TRBV7-9, the J call TRBJ2-1, with TRBD2 matching over 10 bases. The CDR3 is made up of 16 amino acids. Germline V gene lookup returns CDR1 SEHNR and CDR2 FQNEAQ (reference sequence). J was trimmed by 2 bases and V by 0 bases; bases with no gene match: 1. CDR3 in amino acids: CASSLALAGAYNEQFF. DNA of the CDR3: TGTGCCAGCAGCTTAGCTCTAGCGGGGGCCTACAATGAGCAGTTCTTC. Full variable domain (remainder filled in from reference TRBV7-9 and TRBJ2-1): DTGVSQNPRHKITKRGQNVTFRCDPISEHNRLYWYRQTLGQGPEFLTYFQNEAQLEKSRLLSDRFSAERPKGSFSTLEIQRTEQGDSAMYLCASSLALAGAYNEQFFGPGTRLTVL.

This clonotype was counted ten times or more. CDR3 sequence: CASSLGPIEISGNTIYF. The CDR3 coding sequence is TGTGCCAGCAGCTTAGGACCGATAGAGATTTCTGGAAACACCATATATTTT. The chain is built from TRBV7-2 and TRBJ1-3, with D unresolved. V lost 1 base and J lost 1, with 14 bases in between. The CDR3 is 17 amino acids. CDR1 SGHTA and CDR2 FQGNSA come from the germline V gene.

The table lists this clonotype with many counts. The chain recombines TRBV27 with TRBJ1-4; TRBD1 agrees at 10 bases. The CDR3 has 14 residues. The junction had 4 bases not matched to a gene; V was cut back by 6 bases and J by 6 bases. Germline-derived CDR1 and CDR2 are MNHEY and SMNVEV (reference sequence). The DNA for the CDR3 is TGTGCCAGCAGCCGGACAGGGGGGTATGAAAAACTGTTTTTT. It is translated as CASSRTGGYEKLFF.

This clonotype was counted many times. The V call is TRBV20-1, the J call TRBJ2-3; D ambiguous. Germline V gene sequence: CDR1 DFQATT, CDR2 SNEGSKA (reference sequence). Trimming cost V 3 bases and J 3 bases, with 10 bases left between them. The CDR3 runs to 13 residues. The CDR3 reads CSARQTSTDTQYF. The DNA for the CDR3 is TGCAGTGCTAGGCAAACGTCTACAGATACGCAGTATTTT.

This clonotype was observed many times. V gene TRBV2 combines with J gene TRBJ2-3; D possibly corresponds to TRBD2 (7 bases). With 9 bases removed from V and 4 bases from J, the gap between germline ends came to 14 bases. The CDR3 length is 13 residues. Per germline, CDR1 SNHLY and CDR2 FYNNEI. As DNA, the CDR3 is TGTGCCAGGAGGGGGGGGCAGGCAGATACGCAGTATTTT. Its translation is CARRGGQADTQYF.

This clonotype was detected ten times or more. The rearrangement joins TRBV4-3 to TRBJ1-1; D is ambiguous. Trimming pared 3 bases from V and 3 bases from J, leaving 8 bases between. From germline, CDR1 is LGHNA and CDR2 YSLEER. The length of the CDR3 is 13 residues. The CDR3 nucleotides are TGCGCCAGCAGCCATGACACGCACACTGAAGCTTTCTTT. Its protein product is CASSHDTHTEAFF.

This clonotype was found many times. This sequence joins TRBV7-2 and TRBJ2-4; D might be TRBD1 (6 bases). The V and J ends lost 4 bases and 5 bases respectively, with 12 bases between them. The CDR3 runs 14 residues. Looked up from germline, CDR1 is SGHTA and CDR2 is FQGNSA. CDR3 amino acids: CASSSQGRQNIQYF. CDR3 nucleotide sequence: TGTGCCAGCAGCTCCCAGGGGCGCCAAAACATTCAGTACTTC.